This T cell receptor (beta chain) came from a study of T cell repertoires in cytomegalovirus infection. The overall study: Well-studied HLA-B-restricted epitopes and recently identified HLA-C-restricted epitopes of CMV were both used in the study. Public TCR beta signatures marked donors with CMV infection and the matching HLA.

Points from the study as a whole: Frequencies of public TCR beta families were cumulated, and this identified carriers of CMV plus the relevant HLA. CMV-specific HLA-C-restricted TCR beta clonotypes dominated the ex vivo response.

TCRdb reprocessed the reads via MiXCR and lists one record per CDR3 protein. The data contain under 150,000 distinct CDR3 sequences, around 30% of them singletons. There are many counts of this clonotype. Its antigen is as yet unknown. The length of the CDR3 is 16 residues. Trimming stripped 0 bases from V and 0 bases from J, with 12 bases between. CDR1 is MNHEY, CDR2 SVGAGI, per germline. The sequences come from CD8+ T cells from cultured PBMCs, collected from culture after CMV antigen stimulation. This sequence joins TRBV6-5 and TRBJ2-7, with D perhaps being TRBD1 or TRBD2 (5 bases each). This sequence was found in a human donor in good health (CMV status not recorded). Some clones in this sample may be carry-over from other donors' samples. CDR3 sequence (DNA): TGTGCCAGCAGTTACTCGTGGGACCTGAGCTCCTACGAGCAGTACTTC. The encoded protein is CASSYSWDLSSYEQYF.